This T cell receptor beta chain came from a study of blood T cell repertoires in COVID-19. Under the authors' procedure: Reference gene primer amplification gave estimated nucleated cell counts. The protocol was immunoSEQ multiplex PCR, while the TCRdb copy is restricted to in-frame clones and leaves out a portion. That table furnishes V, J and clone size, whereas the DNA furnished D and trimming. The sample has roughly 400,000 clones, roughly 90% seen once. The source material was PBMCs or T cells enriched from blood (not recorded which). This clonotype was sampled from a woman aged 40 to 55 who had been exposed to COVID-19.

CDR3 sequence reads: CASSYRDTNTEAFF. In nucleotides, the CDR3 is TGTGCCAGCTCATATCGGGACACTAACACTGAAGCTTTCTTT. V is TRBV6-5 and J is TRBJ1-1, with D possibly matching TRBD1 (6 bases). The CDR3 covers 14 residues. Germline lookup yields CDR1 MNHEY and CDR2 SVGAGI. Trimming cost V 8 bases and J 2 bases, with 15 bases left between them.